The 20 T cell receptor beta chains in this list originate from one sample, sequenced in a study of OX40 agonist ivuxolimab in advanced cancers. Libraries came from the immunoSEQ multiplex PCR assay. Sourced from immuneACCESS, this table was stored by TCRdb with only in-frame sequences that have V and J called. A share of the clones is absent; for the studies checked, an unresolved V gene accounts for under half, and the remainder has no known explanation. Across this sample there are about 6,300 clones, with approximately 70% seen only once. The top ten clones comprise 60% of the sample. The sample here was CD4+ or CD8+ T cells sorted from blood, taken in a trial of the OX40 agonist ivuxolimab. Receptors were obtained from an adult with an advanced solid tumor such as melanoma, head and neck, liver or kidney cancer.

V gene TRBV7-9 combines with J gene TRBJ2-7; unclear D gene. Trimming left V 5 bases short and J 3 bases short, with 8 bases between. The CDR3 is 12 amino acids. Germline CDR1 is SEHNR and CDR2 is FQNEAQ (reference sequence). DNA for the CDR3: TGTGCCAGCAGCATAAGTCGCTACGAGCAGTACTTC. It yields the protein CASSISRYEQYF.

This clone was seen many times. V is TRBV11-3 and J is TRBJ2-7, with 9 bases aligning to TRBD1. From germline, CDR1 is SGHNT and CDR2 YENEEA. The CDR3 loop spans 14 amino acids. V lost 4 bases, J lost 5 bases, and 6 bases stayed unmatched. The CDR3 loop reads CASSSRDRENEQYF. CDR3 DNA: TGTGCCAGCAGCTCCCGGGACAGGGAGAACGAGCAGTACTTC.

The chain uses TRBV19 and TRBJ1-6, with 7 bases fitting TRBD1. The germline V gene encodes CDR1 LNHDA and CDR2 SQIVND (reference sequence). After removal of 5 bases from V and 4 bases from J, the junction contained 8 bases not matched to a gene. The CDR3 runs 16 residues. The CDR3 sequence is CASSPERGRYNSPLHF. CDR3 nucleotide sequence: TGTGCCAGTAGTCCGGAGAGGGGGCGTTATAATTCACCCCTCCACTTT.

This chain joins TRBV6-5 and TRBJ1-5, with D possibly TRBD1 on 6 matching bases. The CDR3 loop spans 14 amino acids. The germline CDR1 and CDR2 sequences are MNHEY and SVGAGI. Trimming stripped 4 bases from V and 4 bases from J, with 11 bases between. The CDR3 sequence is CASSLGGMNQPQHF. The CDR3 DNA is TGTGCCAGCAGTTTAGGGGGTATGAATCAGCCCCAGCATTTT.

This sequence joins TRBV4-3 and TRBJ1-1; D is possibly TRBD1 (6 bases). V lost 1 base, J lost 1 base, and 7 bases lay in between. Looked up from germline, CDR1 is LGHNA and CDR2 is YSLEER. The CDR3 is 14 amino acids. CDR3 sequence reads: CASSQGTANTEAFF. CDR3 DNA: TGCGCCAGCAGCCAAGGGACAGCGAACACTGAAGCTTTCTTT.

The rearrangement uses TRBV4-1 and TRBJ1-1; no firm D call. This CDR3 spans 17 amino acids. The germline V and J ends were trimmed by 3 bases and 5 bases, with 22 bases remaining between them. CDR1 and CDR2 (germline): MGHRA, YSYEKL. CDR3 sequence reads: CASSHSRRSRQGTEAFF. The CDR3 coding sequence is TGCGCCAGCAGCCACTCAAGGAGGAGCAGGCAAGGTACTGAAGCTTTCTTT.

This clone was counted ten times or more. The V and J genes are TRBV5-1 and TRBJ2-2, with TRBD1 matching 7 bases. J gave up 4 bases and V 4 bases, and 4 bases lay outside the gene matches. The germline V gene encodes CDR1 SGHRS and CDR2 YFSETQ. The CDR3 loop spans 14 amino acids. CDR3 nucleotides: TGCGCCAGCAGCGCAACAGGGGCCACCGGGGAGCTGTTTTTT. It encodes CASSATGATGELFF.

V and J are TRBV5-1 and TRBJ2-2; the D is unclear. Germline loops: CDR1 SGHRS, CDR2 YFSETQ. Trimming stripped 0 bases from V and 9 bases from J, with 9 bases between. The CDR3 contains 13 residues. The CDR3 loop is CASSLARPRELFF. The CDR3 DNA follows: TGCGCCAGCAGCTTGGCCAGGCCCCGGGAGCTGTTTTTT. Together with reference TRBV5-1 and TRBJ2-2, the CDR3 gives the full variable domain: KAGVTQTPRYLIKTRGQQVTLSCSPISGHRSVSWYQQTPGQGLQFLFEYFSETQRNKGNFPGRFSGRQFSNSRSEMNVSTLELGDSALYLCASSLARPRELFFGEGSRLTVL.

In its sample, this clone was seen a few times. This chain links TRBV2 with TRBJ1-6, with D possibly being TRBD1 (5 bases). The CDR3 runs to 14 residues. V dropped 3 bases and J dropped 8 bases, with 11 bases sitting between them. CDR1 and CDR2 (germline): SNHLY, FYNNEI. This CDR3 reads CASSEGTVDSPLHF. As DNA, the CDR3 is TGTGCCAGCAGTGAGGGGACGGTTGATTCACCCCTCCACTTT.

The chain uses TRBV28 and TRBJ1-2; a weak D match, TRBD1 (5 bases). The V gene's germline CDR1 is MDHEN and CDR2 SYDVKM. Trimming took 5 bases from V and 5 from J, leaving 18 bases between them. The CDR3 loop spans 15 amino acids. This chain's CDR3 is CASSRGTRGWYGYTF. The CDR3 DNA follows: TGTGCCAGCAGTCGAGGGACGCGGGGGTGGTATGGCTACACCTTC.

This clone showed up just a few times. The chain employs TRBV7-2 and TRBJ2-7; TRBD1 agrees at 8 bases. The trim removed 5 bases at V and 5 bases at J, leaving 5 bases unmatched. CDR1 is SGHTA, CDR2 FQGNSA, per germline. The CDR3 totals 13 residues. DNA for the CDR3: TGTGCCAGCAGCCTAACACAGGGGGACGAGCAGTACTTC. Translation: CASSLTQGDEQYF.

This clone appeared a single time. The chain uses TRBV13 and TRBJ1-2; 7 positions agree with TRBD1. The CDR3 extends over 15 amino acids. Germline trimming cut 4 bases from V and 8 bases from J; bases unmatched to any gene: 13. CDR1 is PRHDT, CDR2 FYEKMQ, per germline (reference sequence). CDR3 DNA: TGTGCCAGCAGCTACTCGGAGACAGGGTTTAGGGGCTACACCTTC. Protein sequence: CASSYSETGFRGYTF.

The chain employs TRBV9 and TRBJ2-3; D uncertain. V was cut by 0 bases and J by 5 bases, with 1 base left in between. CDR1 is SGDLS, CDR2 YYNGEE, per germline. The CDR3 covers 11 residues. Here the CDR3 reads CASSVEDTQYF. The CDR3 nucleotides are TGTGCCAGCAGCGTAGAAGATACGCAGTATTTT.

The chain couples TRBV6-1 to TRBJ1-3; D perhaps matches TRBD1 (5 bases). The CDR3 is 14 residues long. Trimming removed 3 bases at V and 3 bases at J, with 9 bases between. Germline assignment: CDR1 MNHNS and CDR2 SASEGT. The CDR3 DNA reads TGTGCCAGCAGTGAGAGGACACTTGGAAACACCATATATTTT. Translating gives CASSERTLGNTIYF.

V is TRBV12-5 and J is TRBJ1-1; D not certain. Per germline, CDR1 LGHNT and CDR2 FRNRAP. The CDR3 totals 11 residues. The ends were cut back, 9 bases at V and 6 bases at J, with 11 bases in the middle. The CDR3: CASYDISEAFF. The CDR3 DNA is TGTGCTAGCTACGACATTTCTGAAGCTTTCTTT.

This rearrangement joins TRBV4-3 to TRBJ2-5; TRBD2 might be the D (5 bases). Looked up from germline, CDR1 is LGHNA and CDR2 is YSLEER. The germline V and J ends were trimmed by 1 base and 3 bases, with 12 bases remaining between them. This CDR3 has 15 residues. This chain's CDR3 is CASSQAGGPKETQYF. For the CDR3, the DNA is TGCGCCAGCAGCCAAGCCGGAGGACCCAAAGAGACCCAGTACTTC.

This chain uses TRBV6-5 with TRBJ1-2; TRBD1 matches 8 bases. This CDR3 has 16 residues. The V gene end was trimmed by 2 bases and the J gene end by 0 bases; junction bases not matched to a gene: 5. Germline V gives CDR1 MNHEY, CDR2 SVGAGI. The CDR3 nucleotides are TGTGCCAGCAGTTACAAGGCAGGGGGCACTAACTATGGCTACACCTTC. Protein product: CASSYKAGGTNYGYTF.

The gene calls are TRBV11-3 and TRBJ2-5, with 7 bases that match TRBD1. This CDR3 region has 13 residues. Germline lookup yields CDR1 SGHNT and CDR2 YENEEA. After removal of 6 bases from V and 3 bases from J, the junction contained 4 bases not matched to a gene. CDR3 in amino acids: CASSPGTEETQYF. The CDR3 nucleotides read TGTGCCAGCAGTCCCGGGACAGAAGAGACCCAGTACTTC.

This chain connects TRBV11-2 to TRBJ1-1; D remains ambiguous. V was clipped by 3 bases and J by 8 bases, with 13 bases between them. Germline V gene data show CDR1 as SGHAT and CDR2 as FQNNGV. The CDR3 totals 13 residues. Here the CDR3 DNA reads TGTGCCAGCAGCTTGGGCACCCTCCAAGAAGCTTTCTTT. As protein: CASSLGTLQEAFF.

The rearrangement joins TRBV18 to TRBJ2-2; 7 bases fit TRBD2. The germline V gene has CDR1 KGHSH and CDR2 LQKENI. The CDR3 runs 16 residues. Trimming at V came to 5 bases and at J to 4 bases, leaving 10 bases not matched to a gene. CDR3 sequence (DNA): TGTGCCAGCTCAAGGAATCAGCGGGGTACCACCGGGGAGCTGTTTTTT. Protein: CASSRNQRGTTGELFF.